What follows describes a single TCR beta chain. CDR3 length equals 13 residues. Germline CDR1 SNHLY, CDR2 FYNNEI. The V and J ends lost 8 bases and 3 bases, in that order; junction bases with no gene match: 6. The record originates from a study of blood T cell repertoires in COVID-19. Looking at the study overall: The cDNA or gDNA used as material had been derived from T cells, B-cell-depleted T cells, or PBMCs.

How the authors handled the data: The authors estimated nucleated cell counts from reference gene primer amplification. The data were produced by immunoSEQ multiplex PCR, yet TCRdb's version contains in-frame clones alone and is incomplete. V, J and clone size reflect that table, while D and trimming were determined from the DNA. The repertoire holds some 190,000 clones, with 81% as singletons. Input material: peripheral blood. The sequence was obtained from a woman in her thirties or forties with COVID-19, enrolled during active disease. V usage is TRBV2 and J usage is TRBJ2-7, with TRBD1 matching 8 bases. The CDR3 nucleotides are TGTGCCAGCGCCAGGGGGCTGAACTACGAGCAGTACTTC. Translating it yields CASARGLNYEQYF.